A selection of T cell receptor beta chains follows, all from one sample in a study of blood T cell repertoires in COVID-19. Sequencing was performed with immunoSEQ multiplex PCR; in TCRdb, only in-frame clones are kept and a portion is missing. Found here are fewer than 70,000 clones, roughly 86% of them singletons; the top ten hold about 15%. The sample taken for sequencing was peripheral blood. All receptors derive from a man aged 40-49 years with COVID-19, enrolled during active disease. Each CDR3 is given with its conserved first and last residue. Fields, in order: clone size, D gene, V gene, CDR3 protein. D genes are given only for firm matches. The size entry is marked missing in some rows and otherwise reads once, few, many or a size class.

abundance: -
d_gene: -
v_gene: TRBV7-2
CDR3aa: CASSFNSPRVSEAFF

abundance: -
d_gene: TRBD1
v_gene: TRBV7-8
CDR3aa: CASSSLKTGVFNQPQHF

abundance: few
d_gene: -
v_gene: TRBV2
CDR3aa: CASSPPIRGTEAFF

abundance: -
d_gene: -
v_gene: TRBV2
CDR3aa: CASNQEGLGTEAFF

abundance: -
d_gene: -
v_gene: TRBV21-1
CDR3aa: CPGLSDEQFF

abundance: -
d_gene: -
v_gene: TRBV5-1
CDR3aa: CASSLVGGSGANVLTF

abundance: -
d_gene: -
v_gene: TRBV4-1
CDR3aa: CASSQMTESRELFF

abundance: -
d_gene: -
v_gene: TRBV10-1
CDR3aa: CASSEAGQPYEQYF

abundance: -
d_gene: -
v_gene: TRBV2
CDR3aa: CASSPQQETQYF

abundance: many
d_gene: -
v_gene: TRBV28
CDR3aa: CASSLGQTGELFF

abundance: -
d_gene: -
v_gene: TRBV1
CDR3aa: CTSSQIAGGHGPGELFF

abundance: -
d_gene: TRBD1
v_gene: TRBV6-6
CDR3aa: CASSPLVGRGSLWGYGYTF

abundance: -
d_gene: -
v_gene: TRBV5-1
CDR3aa: CASSFQGGTGELFF

abundance: -
d_gene: -
v_gene: TRBV19
CDR3aa: CASSWAENQPQHF

abundance: -
d_gene: -
v_gene: TRBV2
CDR3aa: CASSELGQGDTEAFF

abundance: -
d_gene: -
v_gene: TRBV2
CDR3aa: CASSEQGPGETQYF

abundance: -
d_gene: TRBD1
v_gene: TRBV6-6
CDR3aa: CASSNGQVNTDTQYF

abundance: -
d_gene: -
v_gene: TRBV28
CDR3aa: CASSSPRGGYGYTF

abundance: -
d_gene: -
v_gene: TRBV5-1
CDR3aa: CASNTGSGANVLTF

abundance: -
d_gene: -
v_gene: TRBV30
CDR3aa: CAWSVLGQRKNEKLFF

abundance: -
d_gene: -
v_gene: TRBV9
CDR3aa: CASSDTQGIFYGYTF

abundance: few
d_gene: -
v_gene: TRBV9
CDR3aa: CASSVGGRSRNTIYF

abundance: -
d_gene: -
v_gene: TRBV5-6
CDR3aa: CASSLTSSGANVLTF

abundance: -
d_gene: TRBD1
v_gene: TRBV6-5
CDR3aa: CASRGTEPYEQYF

abundance: -
d_gene: -
v_gene: TRBV24-1
CDR3aa: CATSDQGETQYF

abundance: few
d_gene: -
v_gene: TRBV7-2
CDR3aa: CASSHGGSSGNTIYF

abundance: once
d_gene: -
v_gene: TRBV28
CDR3aa: CASLRGYEQFF

abundance: -
d_gene: -
v_gene: TRBV6-5
CDR3aa: CASTQGLDEQYF

abundance: -
d_gene: TRBD1
v_gene: TRBV19
CDR3aa: CASSTSGTGGVYGYTF

abundance: -
d_gene: -
v_gene: TRBV5-1
CDR3aa: CASSSGRGQETQYF

abundance: many
d_gene: -
v_gene: TRBV27
CDR3aa: CASSLGHQETQYF

abundance: -
d_gene: TRBD1
v_gene: TRBV9
CDR3aa: CASSDHTGGGFGEAFF

abundance: -
d_gene: TRBD1
v_gene: TRBV19
CDR3aa: CASSGTGVANYGYTF

abundance: -
d_gene: -
v_gene: TRBV28
CDR3aa: CASSFQGTEAFF

abundance: -
d_gene: TRBD1
v_gene: TRBV27
CDR3aa: CASRRQGGSYGYTF